Listed below are T cell receptor beta chains from one sample, sequenced in a study of graft-versus-host responses after intestinal transplantation. Their cognate antigens are unknown. Profiled with immunoSEQ multiplex PCR; TCRdb holds only in-frame clones, not every one. The sample consists of 90,000 to 150,000 clones, 85% to 95% of them appearing once. The input for sequencing was unstimulated CD8+ T cells sorted from spleen or lymph node cells, taken before intestinal transplant. The origin of the receptors is a human donor who received an intestinal transplant. Each CDR3 is given without its conserved first and last residue.

TRBJ2-2 TRBV28 ASSPQGAYTGELF
TRBJ2-1 TRBV7-9 ASSSDRVGTSGTYNEQF
TRBJ2-2 TRBV19 ASSIGVSYTGELF
TRBJ2-7 TRBV2 ASARDRHYEQY
TRBJ1-2 TRBV30 AWSDQGLHYGYT
TRBJ2-4 TRBV7-9 ASSLGTKNIQY
TRBJ2-5 TRBV28 ASRKVEEETQY
TRBJ1-5 TRBV28 ASWITGSNQPQH
TRBJ1-1 TRBV10-3 AISPGGQGNTEAF
TRBJ2-7 TRBV7-9 ASSLSSGAYYEQY
TRBJ2-3 TRBV4-1 ASSEREGTDTQY
TRBJ2-7 TRBV27 ASRGNYEQY
TRBJ2-4 TRBV13 ASSSGLSLAKNIQY
TRBJ2-7 TRBV7-9 ATGAVNYEQY
TRBJ2-7 TRBV13 ASSTGLGGYEQY
TRBJ1-6 TRBV7-9 ASSSGQANNSPLH
TRBJ1-1 TRBV6-1 ASSDLGWNTEAF
- TRBV7-9 ASSSPSGSTYEQY
TRBJ2-1 TRBV30 AWGWTSAYNEQF
TRBJ2-7 TRBV18 ASSPRKPSDYEQY
TRBJ1-5 TRBV27 ASSWSQGSNQPQH
TRBJ2-5 TRBV19 ASSIVAQETQY
- TRBV28 ASSLWAEQY
TRBJ1-5 TRBV10-3 AISAGDLDRVHYQPQH
TRBJ2-7 TRBV7-2 ASSLWVGEGYEQY
TRBJ2-1 TRBV7-9 ASSWEIEQF
TRBJ2-7 TRBV4-1 ASSQDSLLAGSSYEQY
TRBJ2-1 TRBV27 ASTEREGYYNEQF
TRBJ2-1 TRBV19 ASSFTPYNEQF
TRBJ2-1 TRBV6-1 ASSEPSGLASYNEQF
TRBJ2-3 TRBV28 ASSSRGLAGGPDTQY
TRBJ1-5 TRBV6-1 ASSEWTGQPQH
TRBJ2-3 TRBV11-2 ASSLDRRSGGVLDTQY
TRBJ2-5 TRBV11-2 ASSWNRGRGEETQY
TRBJ2-7 TRBV19 ASSIFDRAGEQY
TRBJ2-7 TRBV2 ASRLDLRDLSEQY
TRBJ2-1 TRBV7-9 ASSPTPRSRQSFVNEQF
TRBJ1-1 TRBV28 ASTLGVNTEAF
TRBJ2-1 TRBV9 ASSGSGRSYNEQF
TRBJ2-3 TRBV19 ASSIRQGFSTDTQY
TRBJ2-3 TRBV6-1 ASSATGFSTDTQY
- TRBV11-2 ASSPYGGDYEQY